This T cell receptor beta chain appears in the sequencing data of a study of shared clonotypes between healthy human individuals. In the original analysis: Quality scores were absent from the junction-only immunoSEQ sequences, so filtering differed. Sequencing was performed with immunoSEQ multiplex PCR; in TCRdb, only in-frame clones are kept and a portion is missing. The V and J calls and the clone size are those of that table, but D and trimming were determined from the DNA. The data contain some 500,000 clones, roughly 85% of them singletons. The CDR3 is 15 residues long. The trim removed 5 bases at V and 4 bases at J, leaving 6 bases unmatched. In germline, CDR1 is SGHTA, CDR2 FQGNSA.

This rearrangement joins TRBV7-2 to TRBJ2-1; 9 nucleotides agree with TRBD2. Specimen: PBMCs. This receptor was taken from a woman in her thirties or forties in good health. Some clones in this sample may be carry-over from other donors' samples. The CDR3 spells CASSNAGGPYNEQFF. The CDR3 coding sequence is TGTGCCAGCAGCAATGCGGGAGGGCCGTACAATGAGCAGTTCTTC.